A selection of T cell receptor beta chains follows, all from one sample in a study of blood T cell repertoires in COVID-19. The table came from immunoSEQ multiplex PCR; TCRdb's copy has only in-frame clones and leaves some out. This sample has 300,000 to 400,000 clones, with about 90% found just once. Material for sequencing was peripheral blood. These receptors all come from a young woman who had recovered from COVID-19. Each CDR3 is given without its conserved first and last residue. Each record gives: clone size, V gene, CDR3 length, CDR3 protein. Clone size, where shown, is once, few, many, or a class for clones that have expanded.

-	TRBV10-3	13	AISPQGSSYNEQF
-	TRBV29-1	10	SPRDSRGEQF
-	TRBV2	12	ASRGTSEAGELF
-	TRBV5-1	12	ASSLEADTDTQY
-	TRBV4-3	16	ASSQDQSGGPPYNEQF
-	TRBV5-6	12	ASSFQGQPYGYT
-	TRBV5-1	10	ASSLTGSEAF
-	TRBV7-2	13	ASSLDGDYLNEQF
-	TRBV7-2	14	ASSAGVSMGGETQY
-	TRBV19	12	ASSIYSINYGYT
once	TRBV28	12	ATTLGVRNTEAF
few	TRBV6-2/TRBV6-3	11	ASSSDRRQPQH
-	TRBV23-1	17	ASSQSGKGPGMGQETQY
-	TRBV12-5	12	ASGLWTGYNEQF
-	TRBV2	12	ASRGTGNTGELF
-	TRBV2	15	ASSEDPSTLAKNIQY
-	TRBV12-3/TRBV12-4	11	AIPDRINTEAF
-	TRBV5-1	12	ASRPGGSGNTIY
-	TRBV27	13	ASSLQSGYGEKLF
-	TRBV5-1	12	ASSLEAGGNEQF
-	TRBV19	13	ASSMGTGSTDTQY
-	TRBV2	13	ASSEEGGAYNEQF
-	TRBV4-3	14	ASSQDGGGRVEKLF
-	TRBV4-3	16	ASSQVRDRSRSNYGYT
-	TRBV6-5	13	ASREGEQGARGYT
-	TRBV9	13	ASSASGTSGTEQF
-	TRBV4-3	12	ASSQDYRNTEAF
once	TRBV12-5	15	ASGLGTSGRGADTQY
-	TRBV6-2/TRBV6-3	17	ASSYRLLQVRTRNTEAF
-	TRBV16	13	ASSLTRGKNTEAF
-	TRBV29-1	13	SVEDLGTLKHTQY
once	TRBV4-3	14	ASSQALAEDTDTQY
-	TRBV24-1	11	ATSEGPTGEAF
-	TRBV19	13	ATWLGRSSGNAIY
-	TRBV19	12	ASSIGQSFSPQY
-	TRBV19	12	ASSIRGNTGELF
-	TRBV30	11	AWRDSSNQPQH
-	TRBV4-3	13	ASSQDRGANSPLH
-	TRBV20-1	9	SASVGVEQF
-	TRBV24-1	6	PRDTQY
-	TRBV5-6	13	ASSRGQGTISPLH
-	TRBV7-2	13	ASSPAGAGDNEQF
-	TRBV6-2/TRBV6-3	13	ASSYPGVGNTEAF
-	TRBV7-2	13	ASSLGTRSTDTQY
-	TRBV5-1	15	ASSLGGTGTSNQPQH
-	TRBV29-1	10	SVESSPTEAF
-	TRBV5-4	14	ASSFGSGRGYNEQF
-	TRBV30	12	AWARDRGYNEQF
-	TRBV4-1	12	ASSLGLPTDTQY
-	TRBV29-1	10	SVVQGDQPQH
-	TRBV24-1	13	ATSEGQGSQETQY
-	TRBV27	13	ASSTRAGFTDTQY
-	TRBV6-2/TRBV6-3	12	ASSFGQGWSEAF
-	TRBV5-3	13	ARSCTGGVSAEAF
-	TRBV3-1/TRBV3-2	13	ASSQAGLAIDTQY
-	TRBV12-5	13	ASGLTGTDVGELF
-	TRBV19	12	ASSIGRVGEKLF
-	TRBV9	15	ASSPGGEAASNQPQH
-	TRBV7-9	13	ASSVGLAATDTQY
-	TRBV20-1	12	SASRTGGFTEAF